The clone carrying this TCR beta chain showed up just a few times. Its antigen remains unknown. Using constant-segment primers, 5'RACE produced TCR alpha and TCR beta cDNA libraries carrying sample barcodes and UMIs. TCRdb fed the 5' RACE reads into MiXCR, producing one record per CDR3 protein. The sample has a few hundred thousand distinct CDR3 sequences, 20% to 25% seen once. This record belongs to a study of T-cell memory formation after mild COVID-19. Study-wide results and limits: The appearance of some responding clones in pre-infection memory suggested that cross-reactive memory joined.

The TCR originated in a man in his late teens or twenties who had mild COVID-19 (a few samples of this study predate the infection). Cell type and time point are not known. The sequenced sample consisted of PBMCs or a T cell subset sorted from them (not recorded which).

The CDR3 sequence: CASSLAARGQEKLFF. The CDR3 DNA reads TGCGCCAGCAGCTTGGCCGCCAGGGGACAGGAAAAACTGTTTTTT. The gene calls are TRBV5-1 and TRBJ1-4, with 7 bases fitting TRBD1. V lost 0 bases to trimming and J lost 8 bases; unmatched junction nucleotides: 7. Germline values: CDR1 SGHRS, CDR2 YFSETQ. CDR3 length: 15 residues. Based on the CDR3 plus reference TRBV5-1 and TRBJ1-4, the full variable domain is KAGVTQTPRYLIKTRGQQVTLSCSPISGHRSVSWYQQTPGQGLQFLFEYFSETQRNKGNFPGRFSGRQFSNSRSEMNVSTLELGDSALYLCASSLAARGQEKLFFGSGTQLSVL.